What follows is one T cell receptor (beta chain) and its context. What it binds is not known. V was shortened by 5 bases and J by 3 bases, with 10 bases between the two germline ends. The CDR3 contains 13 residues. Germline V gene data show CDR1 as SEHNR and CDR2 as FQNEAQ (reference sequence). These data come from a study of T cell responses to AZD1222 COVID-19 vaccine. Overall study findings and caveats: Donor demographics were predominantly white British with a female majority; clonal diversity may be underestimated.

Sequencing was performed with immunoSEQ multiplex PCR; in TCRdb, only in-frame clones are kept and a portion is missing. Among under 170,000 clones listed, roughly 90% were seen once. The TCR was taken from an adult who received the AZD1222 COVID-19 vaccine. The chain carries TRBV7-9 and TRBJ1-1; D possibly corresponds to TRBD1 (5 bases). Specimen: peripheral blood, collected 28 days after the second AZD1222 dose. CDR3 sequence: CASSTQGDTEAFF. The CDR3 DNA reads TGTGCCAGCAGCACTCAGGGTGACACTGAAGCTTTCTTT. Variable domain in full (rest from reference TRBV7-9 and TRBJ1-1): DTGVSQNPRHKITKRGQNVTFRCDPISEHNRLYWYRQTLGQGPEFLTYFQNEAQLEKSRLLSDRFSAERPKGSFSTLEIQRTEQGDSAMYLCASSTQGDTEAFFGQGTRLTVV.